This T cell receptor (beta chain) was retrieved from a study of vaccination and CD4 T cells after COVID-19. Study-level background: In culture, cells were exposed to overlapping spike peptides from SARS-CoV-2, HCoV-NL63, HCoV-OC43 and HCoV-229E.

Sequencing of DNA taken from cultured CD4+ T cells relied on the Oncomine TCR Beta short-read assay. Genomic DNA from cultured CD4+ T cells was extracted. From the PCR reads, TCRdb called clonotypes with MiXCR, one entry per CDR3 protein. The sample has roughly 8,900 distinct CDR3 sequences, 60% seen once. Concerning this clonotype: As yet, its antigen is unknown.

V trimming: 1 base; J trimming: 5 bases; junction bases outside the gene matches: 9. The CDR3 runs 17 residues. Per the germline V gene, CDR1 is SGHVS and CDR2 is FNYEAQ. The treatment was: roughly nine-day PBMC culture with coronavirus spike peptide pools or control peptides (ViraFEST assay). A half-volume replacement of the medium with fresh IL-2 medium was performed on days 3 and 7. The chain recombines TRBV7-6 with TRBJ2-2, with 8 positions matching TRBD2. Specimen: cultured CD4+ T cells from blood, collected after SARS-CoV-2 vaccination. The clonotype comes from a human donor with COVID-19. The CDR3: CASSLGSAGGWTGELFF. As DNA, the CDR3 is TGTGCCAGCAGCTTAGGATCGGCGGGGGGTTGGACCGGGGAGCTGTTTTTT.